These 18 T cell receptor beta chains originate from one sample sequenced in a study of T cell clones after liver transplantation. Generated by immunoSEQ multiplex PCR, the TCRdb table keeps only in-frame clones and is missing some. This table holds 55,000 or so clones, 65% to 75% found once. Sequencing was performed on CD4+ T cells from blood, taken before liver transplant. The receptors come from a human donor who received a liver transplant.

This clone was found once. The chain is built from TRBV5-1 and TRBJ1-2; 9 positions match TRBD1. Looked up from germline, CDR1 is SGHRS and CDR2 is YFSETQ. The CDR3 has 14 amino acids. The V segment lost 4 bases and the J segment 2 bases; nucleotides outside the gene matches: 3. The CDR3 coding sequence is TGCGCCAGCAGCCCGGACAGGGGCAACTATGGCTACACCTTC. Translated: CASSPDRGNYGYTF.

This clone has only one observation. This chain joins TRBV5-6 and TRBJ1-1; D gene ambiguous. Germline V gene data show CDR1 as SGHDT and CDR2 as YYEEEE. This CDR3 has 13 amino acids. The ends were cut back, 6 bases at V and 1 base at J, with 10 bases in the middle. As DNA, the CDR3 is TGTGCCAGCACTTTCGACAAGAACACTGAAGCTTTCTTT. This gives the protein CASTFDKNTEAFF.

The chain couples TRBV6-5 to TRBJ1-2; no reliable D call. The germline gives CDR1 MNHEY, CDR2 SVGAGI. There are 14 residues in the CDR3. Trimming shortened V by 0 bases and J by 4 bases, and 9 bases separated the two germline ends. The CDR3 region is CASSYSEVSYGYTF. As DNA, the CDR3 is TGTGCCAGCAGTTACTCAGAGGTATCCTATGGCTACACCTTC.

In DNA form, the CDR3 reads TGTGCCAGCAGTCCCACCCGCCCCACAGGGGGAACTGAAGCTTTCTTT. As protein: CASSPTRPTGGTEAFF. The genes are TRBV27 and TRBJ1-1, with TRBD1 matching 8 bases. The germline V gene encodes CDR1 MNHEY and CDR2 SMNVEV (reference sequence). The CDR3 length is 16 residues. V trimming: 5 bases; J trimming: 5 bases; junction bases outside the gene matches: 13.

The chain has TRBV5-4 and TRBJ1-2; perhaps TRBD1 as D (6 bases). Trimming left V 6 bases short and J 8 bases short, with 20 bases between. The CDR3 is made up of 14 amino acids. CDR1 and CDR2 from the germline V gene are SGHNT and YYREEE (reference sequence). The CDR3 protein is CASTSGQPSGGYTF. CDR3 coding DNA: TGTGCCAGCACCTCGGGACAACCTTCGGGGGGCTACACCTTC.

This clone has at least ten counts. The chain carries TRBV7-9 and TRBJ2-7; 8 positions agree with TRBD1. V shed 2 bases, J shed 3 bases, and the junction held 6 bases outside the gene matches. Germline values: CDR1 SEHNR, CDR2 FQNEAQ (reference sequence). CDR3 length: 15 residues. CDR3 in amino acids: CASSLSGTGRYEQYF. The CDR3 DNA reads as TGTGCCAGCAGCTTATCCGGGACAGGTCGCTACGAGCAGTACTTC. The full variable domain, in which reference TRBV7-9 and TRBJ2-7 provide the parts outside the CDR3, is DTGVSQNPRHKITKRGQNVTFRCDPISEHNRLYWYRQTLGQGPEFLTYFQNEAQLEKSRLLSDRFSAERPKGSFSTLEIQRTEQGDSAMYLCASSLSGTGRYEQYFGPGTRLTVT.

The rearrangement uses TRBV4-2 and TRBJ2-4; 8 positions match TRBD2. V shed 4 bases, J shed 0 bases, and the junction held 5 bases outside the gene matches. This CDR3 has 16 residues. From germline, CDR1 is LGHNA and CDR2 YNFKEQ. CDR3 region: CASSPERGLAKNIQYF. In DNA form, the CDR3 reads TGTGCCAGCAGCCCCGAGCGGGGGTTAGCCAAAAACATTCAGTACTTC.

The chain recombines TRBV5-4 with TRBJ2-7, with 10 bases matching TRBD2. V was pared by 0 bases and J by 7 bases, with 4 bases of the junction left unmatched. Germline assignment: CDR1 SGHNT and CDR2 YYREEE (reference sequence). The CDR3 runs 14 residues. CDR3 sequence: CASSLAGLAYEQYF. As DNA, the CDR3 is TGTGCCAGCAGCTTGGCGGGACTAGCGTATGAGCAGTACTTC.

The gene calls are TRBV30 and TRBJ1-5, with D uncertain. The germline V and J ends were trimmed by 2 bases and 11 bases, with 19 bases remaining between them. The CDR3 is made up of 14 amino acids. The V gene's germline CDR1 is GTSNPN and CDR2 SVGIG (reference sequence). CDR3: CAWSPDGWRRAQHF. In nucleotides, the CDR3 is TGTGCCTGGAGTCCCGACGGCTGGCGACGGGCCCAGCATTTT. The full variable domain, in which reference TRBV30 and TRBJ1-5 provide the parts outside the CDR3, is SQTIHQWPATLVQPVGSPLSLECTVEGTSNPNLYWYRQAAGRGLQLLFYSVGIGQISSEVPQNLSASRPQDRQFILSSKKLLLSDSGFYLCAWSPDGWRRAQHFGDGTRLSIL.

The chain combines TRBV6-6 with TRBJ2-3; 13 bases match TRBD2. The CDR3 spans 16 residues. Germline CDR1 is MNHNY and CDR2 is SVGAGI (reference sequence). The V segment lost 2 bases and the J segment 6 bases; nucleotides outside the gene matches: 5. DNA for the CDR3: TGTGCCAGCAGTTACGAACAGACTAGCGGGGGGGATACGCAGTATTTT. Translated: CASSYEQTSGGDTQYF.

J is TRBJ2-3 and V is TRBV7-8; the D gene is possibly TRBD1 (5 bases). There are 15 residues in the CDR3. The V gene's germline CDR1 is SGHVS and CDR2 FQNEAQ. Trimming removed 0 bases at V and 6 bases at J, with 13 bases between. As DNA, the CDR3 is TGTGCCAGCAGCTTAGCCCCGACCTCAGGGGATACGCAGTATTTT. Its protein is CASSLAPTSGDTQYF.

This chain links TRBV6-5 with TRBJ2-7; TRBD1 is a possible D gene (6 bases). The V and J ends lost 2 bases and 5 bases respectively, with 19 bases between them. Germline CDR1 MNHEY, CDR2 SVGAGI. The length of the CDR3 is 16 residues. The CDR3 sequence: CASSYGGTGSLDEQYF. CDR3 DNA: TGTGCCAGCAGTTACGGTGGAACAGGGTCGTTGGACGAGCAGTACTTC.

This rearrangement joins TRBV10-1 to TRBJ1-1; unclear D gene. CDR1 is WNHNN, CDR2 SYGVQD, per germline (reference sequence). The CDR3 extends over 15 amino acids. With 0 bases removed from V and 1 base from J, the gap between germline ends came to 9 bases. DNA for the CDR3: TGCGCCAGCAGTGAGTCTAGATATCGGAACACTGAAGCTTTCTTT. It is translated as CASSESRYRNTEAFF.

This clone was observed once. J is TRBJ1-1 and V is TRBV10-3; weak D call: TRBD1 (5 bases). The CDR3 is 13 residues long. With 8 bases removed from V and 3 bases from J, the gap between germline ends came to 13 bases. The V gene's germline CDR1 is ENHRY and CDR2 SYGVKD. As DNA, the CDR3 is TGTGCCATCGGAGAGGGGAGGGACACTGAAGCTTTCTTT. It specifies CAIGEGRDTEAFF.

V and J are TRBV6-5 and TRBJ1-2, with 7 positions matching TRBD1. Trimming at V came to 5 bases and at J to 4 bases, leaving 7 bases not matched to a gene. The CDR3 has 14 amino acids. CDR1 is MNHEY, CDR2 SVGAGI, per germline. CDR3 in DNA: TGTGCCAGCAGTAAAGGGGGCTGGGGCTATGGCTACACCTTC. Its protein product is CASSKGGWGYGYTF.

The V gene is TRBV6-5, the J gene TRBJ2-7, with D unclear. Trimming removed 0 bases from V and 5 bases from J, with 8 bases in between. Germline V gene lookup returns CDR1 MNHEY and CDR2 SVGAGI. CDR3 size: 13 residues. This CDR3 reads CASSYSFSHEQYF. DNA for the CDR3: TGTGCCAGCAGTTACTCGTTTAGCCACGAGCAGTACTTC.

The gene calls are TRBV30 and TRBJ1-4; D not resolved. The V and J ends lost 0 bases and 8 bases respectively, with 16 bases between them. In germline, CDR1 is GTSNPN, CDR2 SVGIG (reference sequence). The CDR3 extends over 15 amino acids. The CDR3 sequence: CAWSVRGLLGEKLFF. For the CDR3, the DNA is TGTGCCTGGAGTGTACGGGGTCTCCTGGGGGAAAAACTGTTTTTT.

The chain employs TRBV11-2 and TRBJ1-6; 8 nucleotides agree with TRBD1. The V gene end was trimmed by 6 bases and the J gene end by 9 bases; junction bases not matched to a gene: 7. CDR1 is SGHAT, CDR2 FQNNGV, per germline. This CDR3 is 14 amino acids long. CDR3 loop: CASRPQGASSPLHF. CDR3 sequence (DNA): TGTGCCAGCAGGCCCCAGGGGGCAAGTTCACCCCTCCACTTT.